This TCR beta chain is from a study of cytomegalovirus exposure and HLA in healthy donors. Study-level information: HLA-typed donors were the source of tens of millions of unique TCRs held in an early data release.

The PCR used 60 Vbeta and 13 Jbeta primers. Generated by immunoSEQ multiplex PCR, the TCRdb table keeps only in-frame clones and is missing some. The table records some 180,000 clones, around four fifths of them present only once. This CDR3 contains 13 residues. The trim removed 8 bases at V and 9 bases at J, leaving 8 bases unmatched. Germline V lookup: CDR1 MNHNS, CDR2 SASEGT. Sequences were obtained from PBMCs. The source of this sequence is a woman aged 30 to 39 in good health and CMV-seronegative. The rearrangement joins TRBV6-1 to TRBJ2-1, with 9 bases identical to TRBD1. CDR3 residues: CASVWTGVREQFF. CDR3 nucleotide sequence: TGTGCCAGCGTATGGACAGGGGTTCGTGAGCAGTTCTTC.